The 9 T cell receptor beta chains presented below share a single source sample, sequenced in a study of shared clonotypes between healthy human individuals. This table comes from immunoSEQ multiplex PCR, and its TCRdb copy is limited to in-frame clones, with some not included. The table shows around 2,000,000 clones, with 85% to 95% occurring only once. The sample consisted of naive CD4+ T cells sorted from blood. Indicated subset: CD45RA+ positively selected. The receptor source for this set is a man between 18 and 35 years old in good health.

The rearrangement uses TRBV6-5 and TRBJ2-3; weak D call: TRBD2 (6 bases). Trimming removed 5 bases from V and 6 bases from J, with 18 bases in between. The CDR3 length is 15 residues. The germline V gene has CDR1 MNHEY and CDR2 SVGAGI. The CDR3 nucleotides are TGTGCCAGCAGTCCCACTAGCACACGGGGGGATACGCAGTATTTT. Protein sequence: CASSPTSTRGDTQYF.

The chain uses TRBV30 and TRBJ2-5; D is uncertain. Trimming took 0 bases from V and 5 from J, leaving 7 bases between them. CDR3 size: 12 residues. The V gene's germline CDR1 is GTSNPN and CDR2 SVGIG (reference sequence). This chain's CDR3 is CAWSVKRETQYF. In nucleotides, the CDR3 is TGTGCCTGGAGTGTAAAAAGGGAGACCCAGTACTTC.

This sequence joins TRBV6-1 and TRBJ1-4; no clear D gene. Germline assignment: CDR1 MNHNS and CDR2 SASEGT. With 5 bases removed from V and 12 bases from J, the gap between germline ends came to 22 bases. The CDR3 has 15 amino acids. CDR3 region: CASSLVGALGGQLFF. CDR3 nucleotide sequence: TGTGCCAGCAGTTTGGTAGGAGCCTTGGGAGGCCAACTGTTTTTT.

V and J are TRBV5-1 and TRBJ2-7, with 7 bases that match TRBD2. V was clipped by 5 bases and J by 2 bases; unmatched bases: 10. Germline V gene sequence: CDR1 SGHRS, CDR2 YFSETQ. This CDR3 region has 15 residues. Written as DNA, the CDR3 is TGCGCCAGCAGAATGGCGGGGGAGGTAACCTACGAGCAGTACTTC. Translating gives CASRMAGEVTYEQYF.

The V call is TRBV11-3, the J call TRBJ1-5; maybe TRBD1 (5 bases). The CDR3 is 19 amino acids. CDR1 and CDR2 (germline): SGHNT, YENEEA. The V and J ends lost 5 bases and 0 bases respectively, with 23 bases between them. The DNA for the CDR3 is TGTGCCAGCAGCCCACAACTCATTCAGGGCCACTATAGCAATCAGCCCCAGCATTTT. Residues: CASSPQLIQGHYSNQPQHF.

This chain joins TRBV5-1 and TRBJ2-3; 9 bases map to TRBD2. The CDR3 has 16 amino acids. The V gene end was trimmed by 0 bases and the J gene end by 2 bases; junction bases not matched to a gene: 4. The germline V gene encodes CDR1 SGHRS and CDR2 YFSETQ. The CDR3 region is CASSLEAGGTTDTQYF. The CDR3 DNA follows: TGCGCCAGCAGCTTGGAAGCGGGAGGAACCACAGATACGCAGTATTTT.

The rearrangement joins TRBV19 to TRBJ2-7; 11 nucleotides align to TRBD2. After removal of 6 bases from V and 3 bases from J, the junction contained 1 base not matched to a gene. Per the germline V gene, CDR1 is LNHDA and CDR2 is SQIVND (reference sequence). This CDR3 comprises 13 residues. The DNA of the CDR3 is TGTGCCAGTAGGCTAGCGGGGGGCTACGAGCAGTACTTC. This translates into CASRLAGGYEQYF. The variable domain in full, with the rest retrieved from reference TRBV19 and TRBJ2-7, is DGGITQSPKYLFRKEGQNVTLSCEQNLNHDAMYWYRQDPGQGLRLIYYSQIVNDFQKGDIAEGYSVSREKKESFPLTVTSAQKNPTAFYLCASRLAGGYEQYFGPGTRLTVT.

The chain couples TRBV4-2 to TRBJ2-2; a weak D match, TRBD1 (5 bases). This CDR3 has 15 residues. CDR1 and CDR2 (germline): LGHNA, YNFKEQ. Deletions cut 0 bases from V and 6 bases from J, with 11 bases between. CDR3 coding DNA: TGTGCCAGCAGCCAAGAAGGGCAGGGTTCCGGGGAGCTGTTTTTT. This gives the protein CASSQEGQGSGELFF.

The rearrangement links TRBV28 to TRBJ2-3, with D perhaps matching TRBD1 (5 bases). V was cut by 1 base and J by 6 bases, with 20 bases left in between. There are 17 residues in the CDR3. Germline V lookup: CDR1 MDHEN, CDR2 SYDVKM. The CDR3 is CASSLSAKAGYRDTQYF. The DNA for the CDR3 is TGTGCCAGCAGTTTATCAGCTAAGGCAGGGTATAGGGATACGCAGTATTTT.